This paragraph covers one T cell receptor (beta chain) sequence. The CDR3 length is 12 residues. The V gene lost 4 bases and the J gene lost 12 bases, with 15 bases spanning the gap. The germline V gene has CDR1 SGHTA and CDR2 FQGNSA. TCRdb's copy holds only in-frame clones and misses some; the assay was immunoSEQ multiplex PCR. The sample has about 15,000 clones, approximately 90% seen once; the top ten hold around 3%. This sample was taken from a study of T cell responses to AZD1222 COVID-19 vaccine. The input for sequencing was peripheral blood, taken 28 days after the second AZD1222 dose. The chain employs TRBV7-2 and TRBJ1-2, with a weak D call TRBD1 (5 bases). This receptor was identified in an adult who received the AZD1222 COVID-19 vaccine. CDR3 in amino acids: CASSSSGGMDTF. The CDR3 DNA reads as TGTGCCAGCAGCTCCTCTGGGGGTATGGACACCTTC. The variable domain in full, with the rest retrieved from reference TRBV7-2 and TRBJ1-2, is GAGVSQSPSNKVTEKGKDVELRCDPISGHTALYWYRQSLGQGLEFLIYFQGNSAPDKSGLPSDRFSAERTGGSVSTLTIQRTQQEDSAVYLCASSSSGGMDTFGSGTRLTVV.